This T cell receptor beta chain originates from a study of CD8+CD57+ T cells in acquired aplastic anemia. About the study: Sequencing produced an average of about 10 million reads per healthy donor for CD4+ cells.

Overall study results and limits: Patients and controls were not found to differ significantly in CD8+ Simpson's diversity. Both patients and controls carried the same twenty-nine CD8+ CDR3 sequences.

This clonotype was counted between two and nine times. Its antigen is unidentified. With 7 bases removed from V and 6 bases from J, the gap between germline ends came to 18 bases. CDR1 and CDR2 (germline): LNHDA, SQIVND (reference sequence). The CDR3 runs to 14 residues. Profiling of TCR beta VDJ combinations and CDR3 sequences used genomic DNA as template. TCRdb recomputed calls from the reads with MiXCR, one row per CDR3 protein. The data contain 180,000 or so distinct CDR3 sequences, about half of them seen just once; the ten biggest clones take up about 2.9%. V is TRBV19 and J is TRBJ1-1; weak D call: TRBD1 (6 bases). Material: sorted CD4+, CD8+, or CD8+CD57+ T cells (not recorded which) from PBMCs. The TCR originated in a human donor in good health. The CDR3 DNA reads TGTGCCAGTACCGTGGTCCCAGGGGCCCCTGAAGCTTTCTTT. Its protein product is CASTVVPGAPEAFF.